This T cell receptor beta chain was captured by sequencing in a study of blood T cell repertoires in COVID-19. Study-level background: The samples span acute and convalescent COVID-19 from the United States, Italy and Spain. PBMCs, B-cell-depleted T cells, or T cells provided the cDNA or gDNA that made up the material.

The ends were cut back, 0 bases at V and 7 bases at J, with 13 bases in the middle. In germline, CDR1 is SGHTA, CDR2 FQGNSA. This CDR3 is 14 amino acids long. A Seattle source enrolled patients during active infection and followed them longitudinally. Only in-frame clones appear in the TCRdb table, and some are missing; sequencing was by immunoSEQ multiplex PCR. The sample records approximately 89,000 clones, approximately 84% being singletons. The receptor was derived from a man in his 70s with COVID-19, enrolled during active disease. The sample was peripheral blood. V and J are TRBV7-2 and TRBJ2-7; possibly TRBD2 for D (6 bases). The CDR3 reads CASSLARGPGEQYF. CDR3 nucleotides: TGTGCCAGCAGCTTAGCGCGGGGTCCCGGGGAGCAGTACTTC.